This T cell receptor (beta chain) was identified during a study of blood T cell repertoires in COVID-19. The assay was immunoSEQ multiplex PCR, and TCRdb's table has in-frame clones only and misses some. Here the sample spans over 200,000 clones, around four fifths being singletons. Germline V gives CDR1 LGHNA, CDR2 YNFKEQ. The CDR3 runs 14 residues. This clone was seen a handful of times. The junction does not match germline at one end; this may be a read error. The clonotype comes from an elderly woman with active or convalescent COVID-19. The specimen sequenced was peripheral blood. This rearrangement joins TRBV4-2 to TRBJ2-3; tentative D call: TRBD1 (6 bases). The CDR3 sequence: CASSKDRSTDTQYF. In nucleotides, the CDR3 is TGTGCCAGCAGCAAAGACAGGAGCACAGATACGCAGTATTTT.